This TCR beta chain originates from a study of shared clonotypes between healthy human individuals. Study as a whole: The study used three CD4 naive, three CD4 memory, two CD8 naive and one CD8 memory plate per donor. Study results and caveats: Clonotypes not shared had lower generation probabilities than those common to all four donors. Blood was the only sampled material, and tissue repertoires likely differ. Naive CD4 clonotypes were shared across a handful of donors at roughly 5%.

This clone showed up just once. Its cognate antigen is unknown. Sequencing used immunoSEQ multiplex PCR; TCRdb keeps in-frame clones, though not all of them. The table lists more than 850,000 clones, 75% to 80% of them singletons. Sequenced input: memory CD4+ T cells from PBMCs. Subset specified: CD45RA-negative fraction. The TCR originated in a man in his late teens or twenties in good health. Some clones in this sample may be carry-over from other donors' samples.

The CDR3 spells CASSPNTGTGSEKLFF. The DNA for the CDR3 is TGCGCCAGCAGCCCAAACACAGGGACGGGGAGTGAAAAACTGTTTTTT. This chain links TRBV4-1 with TRBJ1-4; D possibly corresponds to TRBD1 (6 bases). Germline values: CDR1 MGHRA, CDR2 YSYEKL. The CDR3 is 16 amino acids. Trimming removed 4 bases from V and 7 bases from J, with 19 bases in between.